These 15 T cell receptor beta chains were sequenced from one sample in a study of cytomegalovirus exposure and HLA in healthy donors. Researchers ran the PCR with 60 Vbeta and 13 Jbeta primers. The assay was immunoSEQ multiplex PCR, and TCRdb's table has in-frame clones only and misses some. This sample has roughly 160,000 clones; about 80% occur once, and the top ten carry roughly 2%. The material sequenced was PBMCs. All receptors derive from a man in his fifties in good health and CMV-seropositive.

The gene calls are TRBV19 and TRBJ2-7, with 7 bases lining up with TRBD1. V was pared by 6 bases and J by 1 base, with 18 bases of the junction left unmatched. The CDR3 runs to 18 residues. The germline CDR1 and CDR2 sequences are LNHDA and SQIVND (reference sequence). CDR3 nucleotide sequence: TGTGCCAGTAGCACGTCCCGGGACAGAACTGACATATCCTACGAGCAGTACTTC. Protein product: CASSTSRDRTDISYEQYF.

The chain carries TRBV5-6 and TRBJ1-2; 7 bases align to TRBD1. Germline V CDR1 and CDR2: SGHDT, YYEEEE. This CDR3 is built from 16 residues. V trimming: 4 bases; J trimming: 3 bases; junction bases outside the gene matches: 12. The CDR3 coding sequence is TGTGCCAGCAGCCCCGAAGAACAGGGGTCACACTATGGCTACACCTTC. Residues: CASSPEEQGSHYGYTF. Full variable domain (outside the CDR3, taken from reference TRBV5-6 and TRBJ1-2): DAGVTQSPTHLIKTRGQQVTLRCSPKSGHDTVSWYQQALGQGPQFIFQYYEEEERQRGNFPDRFSGHQFPNYSSELNVNALLLGDSALYLCASSPEEQGSHYGYTFGSGTRLTVV.

The chain combines TRBV7-9 with TRBJ1-5, with D perhaps matching TRBD1 (5 bases). The CDR3 is made up of 13 amino acids. The V gene lost 3 bases and the J gene lost 6 bases, with 9 bases spanning the gap. In germline, CDR1 is SEHNR, CDR2 FQNEAQ (reference sequence). The CDR3 DNA reads TGTGCCAGCAGCTTGGCAGGGTTTCAGCCCCAGCATTTT. Protein product: CASSLAGFQPQHF.

The V and J genes are TRBV5-4 and TRBJ1-2; a weak D match, TRBD1 (6 bases). The germline V gene has CDR1 SGHNT and CDR2 YYREEE (reference sequence). The V and J ends lost 3 bases and 3 bases respectively, with 9 bases between them. This CDR3 spans 13 amino acids. In DNA form, the CDR3 reads TGTGCCAGCAGCTCCCCAGGGGACTATGGCTACACCTTC. Protein: CASSSPGDYGYTF.

This clone was picked up a small number of times. This chain joins TRBV6-1 and TRBJ2-7; 7 bases match TRBD1. The CDR3 has 13 amino acids. Germline CDR1 and CDR2: MNHNS and SASEGT. Trimming took 7 bases from V and 0 from J; bases not matched to a gene: 3. In nucleotides, the CDR3 is TGTGCCAGCAAACAGGGGAGCTCCTACGAGCAGTACTTC. Translating gives CASKQGSSYEQYF.

The chain couples TRBV6-4 to TRBJ2-5; perhaps TRBD1 as D (6 bases). The J call may be wrong; the DNA end is better matched by TRBJ2-7. Per germline, CDR1 MRHNA and CDR2 SNTAGT. The CDR3 has 12 residues. The CDR3 DNA follows: TGTGCCAGCAGTGCAGGGGACTACGAGCAGTACTTC. Residues: CASSAGDYEQYF.

V and J are TRBV10-3 and TRBJ1-5; 7 bases are shared with TRBD1. CDR3 size: 17 residues. Germline values: CDR1 ENHRY, CDR2 SYGVKD. Trimming took 0 bases from V and 4 from J; bases not matched to a gene: 9. The DNA of the CDR3 is TGTGCCATCAGTGAGTCTACGGTCAGGGGGAAGAATCAGCCCCAGCATTTT. As protein: CAISESTVRGKNQPQHF.

This chain joins TRBV6-5 and TRBJ1-2; possibly TRBD1 for D (6 bases). This CDR3 has 13 amino acids. Germline CDR1 MNHEY, CDR2 SVGAGI. V lost 5 bases to trimming and J lost 4 bases, with 11 bases between them. The CDR3 is CASSDTGLYGYTF. The CDR3 bases are TGTGCCAGCAGTGATACAGGGCTCTATGGCTACACCTTC.

This rearrangement joins TRBV6-5 to TRBJ2-1; 7 positions match TRBD2. Germline CDR1 reads MNHEY; CDR2 reads SVGAGI. V trimming: 2 bases; J trimming: 0 bases; junction bases outside the gene matches: 1. The CDR3 has 15 amino acids. In DNA, the CDR3 is TGTGCCAGCAGTTACGAGCGGGGCTCCTACAATGAGCAGTTCTTC. Encoded protein: CASSYERGSYNEQFF.

This clone was seen a handful of times. This sequence joins TRBV9 and TRBJ2-7, with 13 nucleotides matching TRBD2. The ends lost 3 bases at V and 2 bases at J; junction bases unmatched: 5. The CDR3 spans 16 residues. Germline-derived CDR1 and CDR2 are SGDLS and YYNGEE. CDR3 loop: CASSATTSGGPYEQYF. As DNA, the CDR3 is TGTGCCAGCAGCGCGACGACTAGCGGGGGGCCCTACGAGCAGTACTTC.

This clone turned up a few times. This chain links TRBV27 with TRBJ1-6; weak D call: TRBD1 (5 bases). The CDR3 consists of 15 residues. Germline V lookup: CDR1 MNHEY, CDR2 SMNVEV (reference sequence). V was clipped by 6 bases and J by 7 bases, with 16 bases between them. CDR3 in amino acids: CASSDGQGPNSPLHF. The CDR3 DNA follows: TGTGCCAGCAGCGATGGGCAGGGCCCAAATTCACCCCTCCACTTT.

J is TRBJ2-7 and V is TRBV6-5, with D maybe TRBD2 (6 bases). The CDR3 runs to 12 residues. The V gene's germline CDR1 is MNHEY and CDR2 SVGAGI. V was pared by 5 bases and J by 9 bases, with 14 bases between. Here the CDR3 reads CASSELETRQYF. The CDR3 coding sequence is TGTGCCAGCAGTGAACTGGAGACTAGGCAGTACTTC.

The rearrangement joins TRBV6-1 to TRBJ2-1, with 9 bases that match TRBD2. CDR3 length: 15 amino acids. Germline V CDR1 and CDR2: MNHNS, SASEGT. The ends lost 2 bases at V and 6 bases at J; junction bases unmatched: 5. CDR3 DNA: TGTGCCAGCAGTGAACAGCGGGGGGTAACCAATGAGCAGTTCTTC. Protein product: CASSEQRGVTNEQFF.

The rearrangement uses TRBV9 and TRBJ1-3; weak D call: TRBD1 (6 bases). Germline values: CDR1 SGDLS, CDR2 YYNGEE. CDR3 length: 15 residues. V lost 0 bases and J lost 4, with 11 bases in between. CDR3: CASSVDSGAGNTIYF. CDR3 DNA sequence: TGTGCCAGCAGCGTAGATTCAGGGGCCGGAAACACCATATATTTT.

This clone was observed a handful of times. The chain carries TRBV6-1 and TRBJ1-1; D gene ambiguous. Germline V gene lookup returns CDR1 MNHNS and CDR2 SASEGT. The V end was cut by 0 bases, the J end by 10 bases, with 12 bases between. The CDR3 spans 13 residues. Written as DNA, the CDR3 is TGTGCCAGCAGTGAAGCAACGGTTAGAAGAGCTTTCTTT. This translates into CASSEATVRRAFF.